Listed here are 18 T cell receptor beta chains from one sample, sequenced in a study of shared clonotypes between healthy human individuals. Sequencing was performed with immunoSEQ multiplex PCR; in TCRdb, only in-frame clones are kept and a portion is missing. Among 1 million to 1.2 million clones, approximately 77% were seen once, and the ten largest hold 0.7% to 0.95%. Sequenced: memory CD4+ T cells from PBMCs. Subset described: CD45RA-negative fraction. These receptors were obtained from a man aged 18 to 29 in good health. Some clones in this sample may be carry-over from other donors' samples.

The chain links TRBV5-1 to TRBJ2-1; 7 nucleotides align to TRBD1. Germline values: CDR1 SGHRS, CDR2 YFSETQ. The junction had 14 bases not matched to a gene; V was cut back by 7 bases and J by 10 bases. This CDR3 comprises 14 residues. CDR3 DNA sequence: TGCGCCAGCTTTACCGGGACAGCCGGCCAAGAGCAGTTCTTC. As protein: CASFTGTAGQEQFF.

The V and J genes are TRBV14 and TRBJ2-7, with 15 bases lining up with TRBD2. This CDR3 has 15 residues. The V gene end was trimmed by 4 bases and the J gene end by 11 bases; junction bases not matched to a gene: 9. Germline V lookup: CDR1 SGHDN, CDR2 FVKESK. The CDR3 region is CASSRGTSGRPKEYF. CDR3 DNA: TGTGCCAGCAGCCGCGGGACTAGCGGGAGGCCCAAGGAGTACTTC.

This clone has a single count. The rearrangement uses TRBV5-1 and TRBJ2-7; TRBD1 is a possible D gene (5 bases). CDR1 and CDR2 from the germline V gene are SGHRS and YFSETQ. V was cut by 0 bases and J by 5 bases, with 15 bases left in between. This CDR3 comprises 15 residues. CDR3 in amino acids: CASSLAAQGGNEQYF. The CDR3 DNA reads as TGCGCCAGCAGCTTGGCGGCGCAGGGCGGCAACGAGCAGTACTTC.

The V call is TRBV28, the J call TRBJ2-7; possible D gene TRBD1, 6 bases. CDR3 length: 15 amino acids. With 4 bases removed from V and 6 bases from J, the gap between germline ends came to 19 bases. Germline V gene lookup returns CDR1 MDHEN and CDR2 SYDVKM. The CDR3 coding sequence is TGTGCCAGCAGTTCGATACAGGGAATGGGGCGCGAGCAGTACTTC. As protein: CASSSIQGMGREQYF.

V is TRBV5-1 and J is TRBJ1-4, with 7 bases matching TRBD1. Germline V gene data show CDR1 as SGHRS and CDR2 as YFSETQ. V lost 0 bases to trimming and J lost 8 bases; unmatched junction nucleotides: 7. This CDR3 has 15 residues. The chain's CDR3 is CASSLEGNRGEKLFF. The CDR3 DNA reads TGCGCCAGCAGCTTGGAGGGTAACAGGGGAGAAAAACTGTTTTTT.

The chain recombines TRBV28 with TRBJ2-5; tentative D call: TRBD1 (7 bases). The length of the CDR3 is 15 residues. Germline loops: CDR1 MDHEN, CDR2 SYDVKM. V lost 7 bases and J lost 5, with 20 bases in between. The CDR3 DNA reads TGTGCCAGCACTTCTGGAGGGGGCGCGGGGGAGACCCAGTACTTC. Its translation is CASTSGGGAGETQYF. The variable domain in full, with the rest retrieved from reference TRBV28 and TRBJ2-5, is DVKVTQSSRYLVKRTGEKVFLECVQDMDHENMFWYRQDPGLGLRLIYFSYDVKMKEKGDIPEGYSVSREKKERFSLILESASTNQTSMYLCASTSGGGAGETQYFGPGTRLLVL.

V usage is TRBV2 and J usage is TRBJ1-5; D is ambiguous. Germline V gene sequence: CDR1 SNHLY, CDR2 FYNNEI. Deletions cut 2 bases from V and 6 bases from J, with 14 bases between. The CDR3 spans 15 residues. In nucleotides, the CDR3 is TGTGCCAGCAGTGAAAGTACGGCGTTGTCTCAGCCCCAGCATTTT. Residues: CASSESTALSQPQHF.

This clone appeared a few times. V usage is TRBV6-1 and J usage is TRBJ1-1; no firm D call. This CDR3 is built from 15 residues. From germline, CDR1 is MNHNS and CDR2 SASEGT. Trimming took 4 bases from V and 0 from J, leaving 12 bases between them. CDR3 bases: TGTGCCAGCAGTGGCAGGACGGCCCTGAACACTGAAGCTTTCTTT. Translated, it gives CASSGRTALNTEAFF.

In this sample, this clone turned up a few times. The chain joins TRBV28 to TRBJ2-3; 8 nucleotides line up with TRBD1. Germline CDR1 MDHEN, CDR2 SYDVKM. This CDR3 comprises 15 residues. V was clipped by 5 bases and J by 6 bases; unmatched bases: 10. The CDR3 DNA sequence: TGTGCCAGCAGTCCAGGGGGCGCGGATAAGGATACGCAGTATTTT. Its protein product is CASSPGGADKDTQYF.

The chain carries TRBV5-1 and TRBJ2-7; a weak D match, TRBD1 (6 bases). CDR1 SGHRS and CDR2 YFSETQ come from the germline V gene. The CDR3 has 15 residues. Deletions cut 3 bases from V and 2 bases from J, with 15 bases between. The chain's CDR3 is CASSSRDTPTYEQYF. CDR3 nucleotide sequence: TGCGCCAGCAGCTCCCGGGACACTCCGACCTACGAGCAGTACTTC.

The chain combines TRBV6-5 with TRBJ2-2; D tentatively fits TRBD1 or TRBD2 (6 bases each). The ends were cut back, 7 bases at V and 4 bases at J, with 13 bases in the middle. Germline lookup yields CDR1 MNHEY and CDR2 SVGAGI. The CDR3 loop spans 14 amino acids. CDR3 residues: CASTGARGTGELFF. Written as DNA, the CDR3 is TGTGCCAGCACAGGGGCGCGGGGCACCGGGGAGCTGTTTTTT.

The chain has TRBV5-8 and TRBJ2-1; 8 bases are a match to TRBD2. V shed 1 base and J 7 bases; nucleotides not matched to a gene: 10. Looked up from germline, CDR1 is SGHTS and CDR2 is YDEGEE. The CDR3 runs to 16 residues. CDR3 residues: CASSLFTGGPRNEQFF. The CDR3 nucleotides read TGTGCCAGCAGCTTGTTTACGGGAGGGCCTAGGAATGAGCAGTTCTTC.

This clone was detected a few times. The rearrangement joins TRBV18 to TRBJ1-5, with D hard to call. V shed 7 bases and J shed 0 bases, with 10 bases lying between them. The CDR3 spans 14 residues. Germline CDR1 is KGHSH and CDR2 is LQKENI. CDR3: CASCGENSNQPQHF. The CDR3 bases are TGTGCCAGCTGTGGAGAGAATAGCAATCAGCCCCAGCATTTT.

The rearrangement uses TRBV28 and TRBJ1-4; possible D gene TRBD1, 6 bases. Trimming removed 6 bases from V and 8 bases from J, with 13 bases in between. The CDR3 totals 13 residues. Germline V CDR1 and CDR2: MDHEN, SYDVKM. In DNA form, the CDR3 reads TGTGCCAGCAGCCTGGGGGCGGGGGAAAAACTGTTTTTT. This codes for CASSLGAGEKLFF.

A few counts support this clone. The same CDR3 can be traced to other DNA sequences in this sample. This chain connects TRBV20-1 to TRBJ2-1, with 8 bases fitting TRBD1. CDR3 length: 11 residues. Germline assignment: CDR1 DFQATT and CDR2 SNEGSKA (reference sequence). V shed 7 bases, J shed 7 bases, and the junction held 3 bases outside the gene matches. The CDR3 sequence: CSVDRENEQFF. The CDR3 DNA reads TGCAGTGTGGACAGGGAGAATGAGCAGTTCTTC.

V is TRBV9 and J is TRBJ1-4, with D uncertain. The CDR3 has 17 residues. V was pared by 0 bases and J by 2 bases, with 14 bases between. Germline CDR1 SGDLS, CDR2 YYNGEE. For the CDR3, the DNA is TGTGCCAGCAGCGTAGAGGCGCACTTAGGGACTAATGAAAAACTGTTTTTT. Protein product: CASSVEAHLGTNEKLFF.

V usage is TRBV5-1 and J usage is TRBJ2-6; TRBD2 might be the D (6 bases). CDR1 and CDR2 (germline): SGHRS, YFSETQ. The ends were cut back, 1 base at V and 2 bases at J, with 13 bases in the middle. This CDR3 contains 17 residues. CDR3 coding DNA: TGCGCCAGCAGCTTGTTGGAGGGAGCAGCTGGGGCCAACGTCCTGACTTTC. Translating gives CASSLLEGAAGANVLTF.

The V and J genes are TRBV9 and TRBJ2-1, with 7 bases matching TRBD1. There are 15 residues in the CDR3. The junction had 4 bases not matched to a gene; V was cut back by 0 bases and J by 4 bases. The germline V gene has CDR1 SGDLS and CDR2 YYNGEE. CDR3 sequence: CASSVDRGLYNEQFF. CDR3 DNA sequence: TGTGCCAGCAGCGTAGACAGGGGTCTTTACAATGAGCAGTTCTTC.